The 18 T cell receptor beta chains given below trace back to one sample, sequenced in a study of blood T cell repertoires in COVID-19 (dated by TCRdb to about 2020). Receptor amplification or capture employed the immunoSEQ multiplex PCR assay. TCRdb limited this immuneACCESS table to in-frame rearrangements with V and J called. A share of clones is missing; checked studies link under half to unresolved V genes, and the rest is unexplained. This sample is represented by approximately 240,000 clones; about 80% of them were singletons. The ten largest clones capture 4% to 6% of the sample. The sequencing sample was made of peripheral blood. These receptors originate from an elderly woman with active or convalescent COVID-19.

CDR3 bases: TGTGCCAGTAGCACCGCGGGGGCACGCTATGGCTACACCTTC. Residues: CASSTAGARYGYTF. V usage is TRBV19 and J usage is TRBJ1-2; possible D gene TRBD1, 6 bases. CDR3 length: 14 residues. Germline lookup yields CDR1 LNHDA and CDR2 SQIVND (reference sequence). Trimming pared 6 bases from V and 4 bases from J, leaving 15 bases between.

V and J are TRBV18 and TRBJ2-7; 10 bases fit TRBD1. The CDR3 sequence is 15 residues long. Germline V gene lookup returns CDR1 KGHSH and CDR2 LQKENI. Trimming cost V 3 bases and J 2 bases; bases outside gene matches: 4. The CDR3: CASSPGTGVTYEQYF. The CDR3 nucleotides are TGTGCCAGCTCACCGGGGACAGGGGTTACCTACGAGCAGTACTTC.

V and J are TRBV28 and TRBJ2-2, with D possibly being TRBD1 (5 bases). The V and J ends lost 8 bases and 2 bases respectively, with 12 bases between them. This CDR3 comprises 14 residues. The germline V gene encodes CDR1 MDHEN and CDR2 SYDVKM. CDR3 protein: CASGSTGNTGELFF. As DNA, the CDR3 is TGTGCCAGCGGATCAACAGGAAACACCGGGGAGCTGTTTTTT.

The V call is TRBV10-3, the J call TRBJ1-5, with 8 bases lining up with TRBD1. V was pared by 3 bases and J by 4 bases, with 8 bases of the junction left unmatched. Germline loops: CDR1 ENHRY, CDR2 SYGVKD. This CDR3 has 16 amino acids. CDR3 protein: CAISDVGQGPNQPQHF. CDR3 DNA: TGTGCCATCAGTGATGTCGGACAGGGCCCGAATCAGCCCCAGCATTTT.

This chain's CDR3 is CASSLGTGNLGEKLFF. CDR3 coding DNA: TGCGCCAGCAGCTTGGGGACAGGGAACTTGGGTGAAAAACTGTTTTTT. The gene calls are TRBV5-1 and TRBJ1-4; 8 bases are shared with TRBD1. The CDR3 has 16 residues. V trimming: 0 bases; J trimming: 7 bases; junction bases outside the gene matches: 8. Germline-derived CDR1 and CDR2 are SGHRS and YFSETQ.

This chain uses TRBV7-8 with TRBJ1-1; 9 bases align to TRBD1. The trim removed 1 base at V and 7 bases at J, leaving 4 bases unmatched. CDR3 length equals 14 residues. Germline V gene lookup returns CDR1 SGHVS and CDR2 FQNEAQ. CDR3 sequence (DNA): TGTGCCAGCAGCTTAGTTTCGGGACAGGGTGAAGCTTTCTTT. It translates to CASSLVSGQGEAFF.

The V call is TRBV5-8, the J call TRBJ1-5; D is undetermined. The length of the CDR3 is 14 residues. With 2 bases removed from V and 3 bases from J, the gap between germline ends came to 9 bases. Germline values: CDR1 SGHTS, CDR2 YDEGEE. Here the CDR3 reads CASSFGMANQPQHF. The CDR3 coding sequence is TGTGCCAGCAGCTTTGGCATGGCCAATCAGCCCCAGCATTTT.

The chain has TRBV5-1 and TRBJ2-7; 7 nucleotides line up with TRBD2. There are 13 residues in the CDR3. The J segment lost 6 bases and the V segment lost 3 bases, leaving 6 bases of the junction unmatched. CDR1 and CDR2 (germline): SGHRS, YFSETQ. The CDR3 DNA follows: TGCGCCAGCAGCTCCGGACTAGAGAGCGAGCAGTACTTC. As protein: CASSSGLESEQYF.

The chain carries TRBV7-2 and TRBJ1-5; 9 positions match TRBD1. This CDR3 has 13 residues. The V gene's germline CDR1 is SGHTA and CDR2 FQGNSA. V lost 6 bases, J lost 7 bases, and 4 bases stayed unmatched. The CDR3 DNA sequence: TGTGCCAGCAGGGGACAGGGAACACAGCCCCAGCATTTT. It specifies CASRGQGTQPQHF.

This clone has just a few counts. This chain connects TRBV18 to TRBJ2-7; TRBD1 is a possible D gene (5 bases). CDR1 KGHSH and CDR2 LQKENI come from the germline V gene. The length of the CDR3 is 13 residues. Trimming cost V 3 bases and J 6 bases, with 12 bases left between them. CDR3 DNA: TGTGCCAGCTCACCGGACAACCCCCTCGAGCAGTACTTC. Protein sequence: CASSPDNPLEQYF.

V is TRBV9 and J is TRBJ1-3; 10 nucleotides match TRBD1. V shed 1 base, J shed 0 bases, and the junction held 1 base outside the gene matches. CDR3 length equals 16 residues. Germline V gene lookup returns CDR1 SGDLS and CDR2 YYNGEE. CDR3 coding DNA: TGTGCCAGCAGCGTAAGACAGGGGGCCTCTGGAAACACCATATATTTT. Translated: CASSVRQGASGNTIYF.

The chain carries TRBV24-1 and TRBJ2-1; 11 positions agree with TRBD2. The CDR3 sequence is 17 residues long. The V segment lost 3 bases and the J segment 8 bases; nucleotides outside the gene matches: 11. CDR1 and CDR2 from the germline V gene are KGHDR and SFDVKD. In DNA form, the CDR3 reads TGTGCCACCAGTGATCCCGAGACTAGCGGGACCCCCTATGAGCAGTTCTTC. Its translation: CATSDPETSGTPYEQFF.

The CDR3: CASRLTGGNQPQHF. CDR3 sequence (DNA): TGCGCCAGCAGACTGACAGGGGGCAATCAGCCCCAGCATTTT. J is TRBJ1-5 and V is TRBV10-2; 8 bases fit TRBD1. Trimming cost V 6 bases and J 2 bases; bases outside gene matches: 3. The length of the CDR3 is 14 residues. CDR1 is WSHSY, CDR2 SAAADI, per germline.

V usage is TRBV5-6 and J usage is TRBJ2-1, with TRBD1 matching 9 bases. Per germline, CDR1 SGHDT and CDR2 YYEEEE. Losses at the gene ends were 3 bases for V and 4 bases for J; bases not matched to a gene: 8. The CDR3 runs 16 residues. The CDR3 sequence: CASSSLGTGSYNEQFF. DNA for the CDR3: TGTGCCAGCAGCTCTCTAGGGACAGGGTCTTACAATGAGCAGTTCTTC.

The chain recombines TRBV6-6 with TRBJ2-7, with TRBD2 matching 9 bases. CDR1 and CDR2 (germline): MNHNY, SVGAGI (reference sequence). This CDR3 has 15 amino acids. Losses at the gene ends were 5 bases for V and 0 bases for J; bases not matched to a gene: 5. CDR3 protein: CASSPRLAASYEQYF. In nucleotides, the CDR3 is TGTGCCAGCAGTCCTCGACTAGCGGCCTCCTACGAGCAGTACTTC.

The V call is TRBV2, the J call TRBJ1-5; D is undetermined. V lost 8 bases to trimming and J lost 5 bases, with 13 bases between them. There are 13 residues in the CDR3. Germline assignment: CDR1 SNHLY and CDR2 FYNNEI. The CDR3 coding sequence is TGTGCCAGCCGAGAAGAACGAGATCAGCCCCAGCATTTT. Translation gives CASREERDQPQHF.

The V and J genes are TRBV3-1 (or the pseudogene TRBV3-2) and TRBJ1-1, with D possibly matching TRBD1 (5 bases). V shed 1 base and J shed 1 base, with 13 bases lying between them. CDR3 size: 16 residues. In germline, CDR1 is LGHDT, CDR2 YNNKEL (reference sequence). CDR3: CASSQGGDLGNTEAFF. The CDR3 region has the DNA TGTGCCAGCAGCCAAGGGGGGGACCTTGGGAACACTGAAGCTTTCTTT.

V gene TRBV2 combines with J gene TRBJ1-2; 8 nucleotides line up with TRBD1. The V and J ends lost 7 bases and 2 bases, in that order; junction bases with no gene match: 6. Germline-derived CDR1 and CDR2 are SNHLY and FYNNEI. The CDR3 sequence is 14 residues long. The CDR3 DNA sequence: TGTGCCAGCAATGGGCAGGGGGCAAACTATGGCTACACCTTC. It encodes CASNGQGANYGYTF. Using reference TRBV2 and TRBJ1-2 for the parts outside the CDR3, the full variable domain is EPEVTQTPSHQVTQMGQEVILRCVPISNHLYFYWYRQILGQKVEFLVSFYNNEISEKSEIFDDQFSVERPDGSNFTLKIRSTKLEDSAMYFCASNGQGANYGYTFGSGTRLTVV.